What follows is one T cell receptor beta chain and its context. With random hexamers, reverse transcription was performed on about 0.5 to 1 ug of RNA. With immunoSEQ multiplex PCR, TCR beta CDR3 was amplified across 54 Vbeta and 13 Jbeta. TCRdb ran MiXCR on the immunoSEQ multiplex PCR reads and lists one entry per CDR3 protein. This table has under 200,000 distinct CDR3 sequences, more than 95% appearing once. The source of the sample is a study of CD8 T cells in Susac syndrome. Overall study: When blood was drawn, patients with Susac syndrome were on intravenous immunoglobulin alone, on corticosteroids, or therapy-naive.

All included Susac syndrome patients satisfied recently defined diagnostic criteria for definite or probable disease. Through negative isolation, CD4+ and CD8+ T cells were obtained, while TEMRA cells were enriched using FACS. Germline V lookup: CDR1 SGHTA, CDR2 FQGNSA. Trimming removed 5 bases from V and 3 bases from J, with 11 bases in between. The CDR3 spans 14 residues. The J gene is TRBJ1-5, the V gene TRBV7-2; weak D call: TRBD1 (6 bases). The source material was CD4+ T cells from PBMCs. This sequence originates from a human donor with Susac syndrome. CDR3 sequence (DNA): TGTGCCAGCAGCGAACAGGGTCTCAATCAGCCCCAGCATTTT. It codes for CASSEQGLNQPQHF.